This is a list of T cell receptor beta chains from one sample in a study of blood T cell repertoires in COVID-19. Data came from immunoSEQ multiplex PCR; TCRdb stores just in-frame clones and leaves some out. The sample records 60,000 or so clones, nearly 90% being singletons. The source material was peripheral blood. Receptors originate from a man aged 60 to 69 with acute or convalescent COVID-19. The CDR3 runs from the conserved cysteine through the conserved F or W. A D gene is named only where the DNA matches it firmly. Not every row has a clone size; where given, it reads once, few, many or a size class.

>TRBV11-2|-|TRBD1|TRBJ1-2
TGTGCCAGCAGCCCCAGGACAGGGAACTATGGCTACACCTTC
CASSPRTGNYGYTF
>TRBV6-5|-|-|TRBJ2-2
TGTGCCGGACAGAGGGGAACCGGGGAGCTGTTTTTT
CAGQRGTGELFF
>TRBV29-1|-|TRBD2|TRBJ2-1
TGCAGCGCTTCTAGCGGGGGAGGCTACAATGAGCAGTTCTTC
CSASSGGGYNEQFF
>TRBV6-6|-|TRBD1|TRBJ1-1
TGTGCCAGCAGTTCCTACAGGGGTGAAGCTTTCTTT
CASSSYRGEAFF
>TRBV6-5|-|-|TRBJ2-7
TGTGCCAGCAGTTACTCTCCCCAGGGGGGCGGCGAGCAGTACTTC
CASSYSPQGGGEQYF
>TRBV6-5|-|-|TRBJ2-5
TGTGCCAGCAGTTATGGGGGCCCGGGACGAGGGGAGACCCAGTACTTC
CASSYGGPGRGETQYF
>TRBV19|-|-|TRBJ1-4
TGTGCCAGTAGCGGGCGGGACGAGGGGGAAAAACTGTTTTTT
CASSGRDEGEKLFF
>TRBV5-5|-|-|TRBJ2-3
TGTGCCAGCAGCCCCTCGGACACTGCCCTTAGCACAGATACGCAGTATTTT
CASSPSDTALSTDTQYF
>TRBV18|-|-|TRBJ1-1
TGTGCCAGCTCACCACCTACTTCCTTCCCCACTGAAGCTTTCTTT
CASSPPTSFPTEAFF
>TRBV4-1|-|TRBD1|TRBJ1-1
TGCGCCAGCAGCCAGGAGGACAGGGTGAACACTGAAGCTTTCTTT
CASSQEDRVNTEAFF
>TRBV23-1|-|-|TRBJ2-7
TGCGCCAGCAGCCTCCGAGGGTACGAGCAGTACTTC
CASSLRGYEQYF
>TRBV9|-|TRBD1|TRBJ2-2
TGTGCCAGCAGCGCCCGGACAGGGGATAGCGGGGAGCTGTTTTTT
CASSARTGDSGELFF
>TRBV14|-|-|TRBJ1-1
TGTGCCAGCAGCCTGAGAGGGGGTGTCAGGAACACTGAAGCTTTCTTT
CASSLRGGVRNTEAFF
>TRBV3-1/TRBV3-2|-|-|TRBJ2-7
TGTGCCAGCACTCCGGACAACTACGAGCAGTACTTC
CASTPDNYEQYF
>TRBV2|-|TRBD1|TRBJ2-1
TGTGCCAGCATGGGCGGACAGGGCTCCTACAATGAGCAGTTCTTC
CASMGGQGSYNEQFF
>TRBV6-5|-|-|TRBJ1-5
TGTGCCAGTTTCAGGGGTATCGGCAATCAGCCCCAGCATTTT
CASFRGIGNQPQHF
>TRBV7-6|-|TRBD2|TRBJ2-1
TGTGCCAGCAGCTCGTCTGGCGGGGGTCGCGATGAGCAGTTCTTC
CASSSSGGGRDEQFF
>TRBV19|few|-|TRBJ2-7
TGTGCCAGTAGTATAGAGGCGGGCGCGGTTTACGAGCAGTACTTC
CASSIEAGAVYEQYF
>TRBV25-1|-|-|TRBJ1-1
TGTGCCAGCAGTGAGGGTTGGAGGGCCTCTGAAGCTTTCTTT
CASSEGWRASEAFF
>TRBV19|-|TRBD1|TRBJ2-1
TGTGCCAGTAGTATTAATACAGGGGTAGCCTACAATGAGCAGTTCTTC
CASSINTGVAYNEQFF
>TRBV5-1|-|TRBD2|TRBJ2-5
TGCGCCAGCAGCTTGGTGGGACTAGCAGGTGAGACCCAGTACTTC
CASSLVGLAGETQYF
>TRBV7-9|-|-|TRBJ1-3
TGTGCCAGCAGCTTCCCAGGTTGGGGGCAGGTCCGATCTGGAAACACCATATATTTT
CASSFPGWGQVRSGNTIYF
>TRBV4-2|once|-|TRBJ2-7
TGTGCCAGCAGCCAAGGAGGAGGGGCCACCTACGAGCAGTACTTC
CASSQGGGATYEQYF
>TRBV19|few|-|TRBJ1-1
TGTGCCAGTAGTATAGGGACACGTGAAGCTTTCTTT
CASSIGTREAFF
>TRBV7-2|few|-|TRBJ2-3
TGTGCCAGCAGCTTTATTCAAGCGGGTTTTTCAGATACGCAGTATTTT
CASSFIQAGFSDTQYF
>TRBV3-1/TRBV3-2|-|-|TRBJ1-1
TGTGCCAGCACACATAGGGAGGGGCGCGGGACTGAAGCTTTCTTT
CASTHREGRGTEAFF
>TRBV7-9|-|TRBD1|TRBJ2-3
TGTGCCAGCAGCCCTCCGGGACAGGTCACAGATACGCAGTATTTT
CASSPPGQVTDTQYF
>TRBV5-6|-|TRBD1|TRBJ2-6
TGTGCCAGCAGCTTGTTCGCAGGGGGCTCTGGGGCCAACGTCCTGACTTTC
CASSLFAGGSGANVLTF
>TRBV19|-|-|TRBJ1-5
TGTGCCAGTAGTATGGTGGGGGCTAGTCAGCCCCAGCATTTT
CASSMVGASQPQHF
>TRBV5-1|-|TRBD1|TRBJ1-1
TGCGCCAGTACGCTCCAGGGACAGGCGAATAGAAGGACTGAAGCTTTCTTT
CASTLQGQANRRTEAFF
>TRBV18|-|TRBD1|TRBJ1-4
TGTGCCAGCTCACCCTGGGACAGAGCTAATGAAAAACTGTTTTTT
CASSPWDRANEKLFF
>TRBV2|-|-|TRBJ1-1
TGTGCCAACAGGGCAACAGGGCCTGAAGCTTTCTTT
CANRATGPEAFF
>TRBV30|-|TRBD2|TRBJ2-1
TGTGCCTGGAGTGGGAAGCGGGGGGGATACAATGAGCAGTTCTTC
CAWSGKRGGYNEQFF
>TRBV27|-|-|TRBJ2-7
TGTGCCAGCAGTTTCTCCTCTTACTACGAGCAGTACTTC
CASSFSSYYEQYF
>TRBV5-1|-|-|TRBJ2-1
TGCGCCAGCAGCCAGGGCCCGGCGGGGAATGAGCAGTTCTTC
CASSQGPAGNEQFF
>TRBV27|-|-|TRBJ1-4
TGTGCCAGCAGTTTCGCGGGGGTCGGCGAAAAACTGTTTTTT
CASSFAGVGEKLFF
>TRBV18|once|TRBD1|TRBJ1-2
TGTGCCAGCTCCCCTGACAGGGGCTCTGAATATGGCTACACCTTC
CASSPDRGSEYGYTF
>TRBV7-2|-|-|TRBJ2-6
TGTGCCAGCAGCCCCAGAAGATACAGCGGAGGCTCTGGGGCCAACGTCCTGACTTTC
CASSPRRYSGGSGANVLTF
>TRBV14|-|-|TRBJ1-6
TGTGCCAGCAGCCAACAAACCGGGACCTATAATTCACCCCTCCACTTT
CASSQQTGTYNSPLHF
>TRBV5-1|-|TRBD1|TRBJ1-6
TGCGCCAGCAGCTTCGGGACAGAGAATTCACCCCTCCACTTT
CASSFGTENSPLHF
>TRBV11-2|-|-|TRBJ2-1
TGTGCCAGCAGCCCCAGGGGCCGGAGCTCCTACAATGAGCAGTTCTTC
CASSPRGRSSYNEQFF
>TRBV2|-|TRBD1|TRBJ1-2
TGTGCCAGCAGTGCCAGGGGGCTAAACTATGGCTACACCTTC
CASSARGLNYGYTF
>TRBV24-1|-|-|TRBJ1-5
TGTGCCACCAGTGTCCCAGGGGCGGGCGATCAGCCCCAGCATTTT
CATSVPGAGDQPQHF
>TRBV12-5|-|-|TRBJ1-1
TGTGCTAGTGGGGGGACTAAGGACGGTGAGACCTTTAACACTGAAGCTTTCTTT
CASGGTKDGETFNTEAFF
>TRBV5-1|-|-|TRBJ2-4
TGCGCCAGCAGCCCCCTAATAGCCAAAAACATTCAGTACTTC
CASSPLIAKNIQYF
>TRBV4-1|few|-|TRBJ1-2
TGCGCCAGCAGCCAGACGTGGACAACCAGTCTCTATGGCTACACCTTC
CASSQTWTTSLYGYTF
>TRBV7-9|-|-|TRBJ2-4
TGTGCCAGCAGCTTAGCTTCCGGGGTTCAGAACATTCAGTACTTC
CASSLASGVQNIQYF
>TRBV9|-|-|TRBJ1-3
TGTGCCAGCAGCGTAGGGGCAGGGAAGATCCAAAACACCATATATTTT
CASSVGAGKIQNTIYF
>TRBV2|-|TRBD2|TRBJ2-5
TGTGCCAGCAGTGTTTCTAGCGGCTGGATCCAGTACTTC
CASSVSSGWIQYF
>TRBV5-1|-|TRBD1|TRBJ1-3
TGCGCCAGCAGCCTCCGGGGACAGCTCCTGGACTCTGGAAACACCATATATTTT
CASSLRGQLLDSGNTIYF
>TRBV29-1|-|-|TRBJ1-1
TGCAGCGCAAACCGGGACATGAACACTGAAGCTTTCTTT
CSANRDMNTEAFF
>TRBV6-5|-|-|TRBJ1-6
TGTGCCAGCAGTTACGAGGGCGGCCTCGTAGGGCTCCACTTT
CASSYEGGLVGLHF
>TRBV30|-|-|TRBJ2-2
TGTGCCTGGACCCTCGACAGGAACACCGGGGAGCTGTTTTTT
CAWTLDRNTGELFF
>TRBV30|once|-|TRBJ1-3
TGTGCCTGGTCGAGGGGGGGAAACACCATATATTTT
CAWSRGGNTIYF
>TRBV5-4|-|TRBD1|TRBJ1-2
TGTGCCAGCAGCCTGGAGGCCACAGGGGCCTCCTATGGCTACACCTTC
CASSLEATGASYGYTF
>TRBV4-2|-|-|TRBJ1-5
TGTGCCAGCAGCCAATCAACAGGTAGCAATCAGCCCCAGCATTTT
CASSQSTGSNQPQHF